The entry that follows covers one TCR beta chain sequence. As yet, its antigen is unknown. The V gene lost 1 base and the J gene lost 0 bases, with 16 bases spanning the gap. Germline CDR1 is MGHRA and CDR2 is YSYEKL. The CDR3 has 18 amino acids. This sample was taken from a study of beta chain features in type 1 diabetes. Study-level results: Moderate but significant shortening of TCRB CDR3s was recorded in all four CD4+ subsets from Type 1 diabetes patients.

Reverse transcribing all isolated RNA meant expressed TCRB transcripts were sequenced. Regulatory, naive and central memory T cell samples averaged approximately 3.5 million reads. The data were produced by immunoSEQ multiplex PCR, yet TCRdb's version contains in-frame clones alone and is incomplete. The sample has fewer than 900,000 clones; roughly 15% are singletons. The sample taken for sequencing was naive CD4+ T cells from blood. The chain carries TRBV4-1 and TRBJ1-5; D is unclear. The TCR sequence derives from a woman in her late teens or twenties in good health. CDR3 in amino acids: CASSQVAGPPVSNQPQHF. The CDR3, as DNA: TGCGCCAGCAGCCAAGTTGCTGGACCTCCTGTTAGCAATCAGCCCCAGCATTTT.